Each of the 19 T cell receptor beta chains below was sequenced from the same sample in a study of CD8+ T cells in alopecia areata (dated by TCRdb to between 2017 and 2018). The intended sense of this specimen's treatment or condition label: oral pan-JAK inhibitor, 5-10 mg twice daily. Libraries were constructed by the immunoSEQ multiplex PCR assay. For TCR sequencing, RNA was extracted from every sample and reverse transcribed into cDNA to serve as template. TCRdb re-hosts the immuneACCESS table, in-frame sequences only. Its copies lack some clones; in the studies checked, an unresolved V gene accounts for under half of them, and the cause for the rest is not known. Counted in this sample were 210,000 or so clones; more than 55% of them appeared once. Together, the top ten hold roughly 1.2% of the sample. The material sequenced was CD4+ T cells sorted from blood, taken around week 42, from a patient treated with tofacitinib. The receptors stem from a human donor with alopecia areata.

The chain combines TRBV21-1 with TRBJ2-7; the table's D call of TRBD1 was not tested on the DNA. TRBV21-1 is designated a pseudogene. The CDR3 is 15 residues long. In DNA form, the CDR3 reads TGTGCCAGCAGCAAAGGGGGGACAGTCTCCTACGAGCAGTACTTC. The encoded protein is CASSKGGTVSYEQYF.

This clone was detected once. This sequence joins TRBV19 and TRBJ2-2; D may be TRBD1 (6 bases). CDR1 and CDR2 (germline): LNHDA, SQIVND (reference sequence). CDR3 size: 15 residues. Trimming cost V 9 bases and J 0 bases, with 14 bases left between them. The CDR3 region has the DNA TGTGCCAGCCTACCGGGACATGCGAACACCGGGGAGCTGTTTTTT. Residues: CASLPGHANTGELFF.

V usage is TRBV19 and J usage is TRBJ1-2; no reliable D call. There are 13 residues in the CDR3. The V end lost 7 bases, the J end lost 2 bases, and 11 bases lay between the germline ends. Germline V gene sequence: CDR1 LNHDA, CDR2 SQIVND (reference sequence). The CDR3 sequence is CASTYRGNYGYTF. CDR3 sequence (DNA): TGTGCCAGTACCTACCGGGGAAACTATGGCTACACCTTC.

At least ten counts were recorded for this clone. V is TRBV30 and J is TRBJ1-6, with 10 bases fitting TRBD1. With V trimmed by 8 bases and J by 8 bases, 12 bases remained unmatched. CDR3 length equals 15 residues. Germline V lookup: CDR1 GTSNPN, CDR2 SVGIG (reference sequence). The CDR3 DNA follows: TGTGCCAAACGGGACAGGGGTACGGTTGATTCACCCCTCCACTTT. Encoded protein: CAKRDRGTVDSPLHF.

This clone was counted a few times. This chain uses TRBV5-1 with TRBJ2-3, with 8 positions matching TRBD2. Trimming at V came to 1 base and at J to 0 bases, leaving 7 bases not matched to a gene. The germline V gene has CDR1 SGHRS and CDR2 YFSETQ. The CDR3 runs 17 residues. The CDR3 DNA follows: TGCGCCAGCAGCTTGAGGGGTAGCGGGGATAGCACAGATACGCAGTATTTT. Amino acids: CASSLRGSGDSTDTQYF.

This clone was seen more than once but under ten times. The chain recombines TRBV30 with TRBJ2-1, with D possibly TRBD1 on 5 matching bases. The CDR3 spans 13 residues. CDR1 GTSNPN and CDR2 SVGIG come from the germline V gene (reference sequence). V lost 3 bases and J lost 12, with 18 bases in between. The CDR3 DNA reads TGTGCCTGGAGCTCTGGGGCGAAAGCCGGGCAGTTCTTC. Translation: CAWSSGAKAGQFF.

The V gene is TRBV9, the J gene TRBJ2-3, with TRBD2 matching 9 bases. This CDR3 has 16 residues. V lost 3 bases to trimming and J lost 2 bases; unmatched junction nucleotides: 7. Per germline, CDR1 SGDLS and CDR2 YYNGEE. The CDR3 DNA reads TGTGCCAGCAGCGGAGTGGCGGGGGGGGCCACAGATACGCAGTATTTT. This encodes CASSGVAGGATDTQYF.

This clone was detected only a few times. J is TRBJ2-2 and V is TRBV9; the match to TRBD2 covers 7 bases. This CDR3 comprises 16 residues. From germline, CDR1 is SGDLS and CDR2 YYNGEE. With 0 bases clipped from V and 5 bases from J, the junction kept 7 bases outside the gene matches. The CDR3 DNA is TGTGCCAGCAGCGTAGTAGAGCGGGGATTGACCGGGGAGCTGTTTTTT. It translates to CASSVVERGLTGELFF.

This clone was detected a few times. The rearrangement uses TRBV10-2 and TRBJ2-1; no firm D call. CDR1 WSHSY and CDR2 SAAADI come from the germline V gene. This CDR3 has 12 amino acids. The ends were cut back, 8 bases at V and 7 bases at J, with 12 bases in the middle. CDR3 in amino acids: CASAELRNEQFF. The CDR3 bases are TGCGCCAGCGCCGAGCTACGGAATGAGCAGTTCTTC.

The chain joins TRBV29-1 to TRBJ1-2; 9 nucleotides match TRBD1. The J segment lost 9 bases and the V segment lost 2 bases, leaving 7 bases of the junction unmatched. The CDR3 spans 13 residues. CDR1 SQVTM and CDR2 ANQGSEA come from the germline V gene. The DNA of the CDR3 is TGCAGCGTTGAACTGGGACAGGGAAGTAGCTACACCTTC. Translation gives CSVELGQGSSYTF.

In its sample, this clone was seen a few times. This rearrangement joins TRBV6-6 to TRBJ1-1; D call uncertain. CDR1 and CDR2 from the germline V gene are MNHNY and SVGAGI (reference sequence). Trimming pared 1 base from V and 6 bases from J, leaving 15 bases between. This CDR3 is 15 amino acids long. The CDR3 region is CASSYLTGSEAEAFF. For the CDR3, the DNA is TGTGCCAGCAGTTACTTGACGGGGTCGGAGGCTGAAGCTTTCTTT.

In this sample, this clone turned up many times. J is TRBJ2-1 and V is TRBV14; D gene unclear. CDR1 and CDR2 from the germline V gene are SGHDN and FVKESK. V was clipped by 1 base and J by 8 bases, with 9 bases between them. The CDR3 has 13 residues. DNA for the CDR3: TGTGCCAGCAGCCAAGTGGTAGGCGATGAGCAGTTCTTC. This sequence encodes CASSQVVGDEQFF.

The chain couples TRBV4-1 to TRBJ2-1; possible D gene TRBD1, 5 bases. Germline V gives CDR1 MGHRA, CDR2 YSYEKL. V lost 0 bases, J lost 7 bases, and 13 bases lay in between. The CDR3 runs to 15 residues. The DNA for the CDR3 is TGCGCCAGCAGCCAAGACCAGGGCTTCATAAATGAGCAGTTCTTC. Its protein product is CASSQDQGFINEQFF.

This clone was seen once. The V gene is TRBV25-1, the J gene TRBJ1-2; D is unclear. The CDR3 is 11 residues long. Germline V gene lookup returns CDR1 MGHDK and CDR2 SYGVNS. Trimming cost V 9 bases and J 4 bases, with 9 bases left between them. CDR3 loop: CASGKGYGYTF. The CDR3 DNA sequence: TGTGCCAGTGGAAAGGGCTATGGCTACACCTTC.

The chain links TRBV7-2 to TRBJ2-1; possibly TRBD1 for D (5 bases). V gave up 4 bases and J gave up 7 bases, with 8 bases separating them. CDR3 length: 12 residues. Germline V gene lookup returns CDR1 SGHTA and CDR2 FQGNSA. Here the CDR3 DNA reads TGTGCCAGCAGCTATAGACAGAATGAGCAGTTCTTC. Protein: CASSYRQNEQFF.

The chain is built from TRBV7-8 and TRBJ2-2; the match to TRBD2 covers 8 bases. J gave up 1 base and V 4 bases, and 5 bases lay outside the gene matches. The V gene's germline CDR1 is SGHVS and CDR2 FQNEAQ. The CDR3 length is 16 residues. The CDR3 DNA reads as TGTGCCAGCAGCTCGGTCACTAGCGGGAACACCGGGGAGCTGTTTTTT. As protein: CASSSVTSGNTGELFF.

The chain has TRBV29-1 and TRBJ2-3; D remains ambiguous. The CDR3 has 12 residues. CDR1 is SQVTM, CDR2 ANQGSEA, per germline. V lost 4 bases to trimming and J lost 6 bases, with 11 bases between them. CDR3 bases: TGCAGCGTTGGTGGCCGCCGTGATACGCAGTATTTT. Amino acids: CSVGGRRDTQYF.

This clone was picked up a small number of times. V is TRBV19 and J is TRBJ2-1; D is uncertain. From germline, CDR1 is LNHDA and CDR2 SQIVND (reference sequence). There are 16 residues in the CDR3. V lost 6 bases and J 0 bases, leaving 15 bases between the germline ends. CDR3 coding DNA: TGTGCCAGTAGGCCCCGTACGGGCGCCTCCTACAATGAGCAGTTCTTC. As protein: CASRPRTGASYNEQFF.

The chain joins TRBV7-2 to TRBJ1-1; D is undetermined. Between the trimmed V and J ends, which lost 5 bases and 2 bases, there was a span of 15 bases. Germline V lookup: CDR1 SGHTA, CDR2 FQGNSA. The CDR3 contains 15 residues. The CDR3 DNA sequence: TGTGCCAGCAGCCCCCGATTCGCGGTTAACACTGAAGCTTTCTTT. Translated: CASSPRFAVNTEAFF.